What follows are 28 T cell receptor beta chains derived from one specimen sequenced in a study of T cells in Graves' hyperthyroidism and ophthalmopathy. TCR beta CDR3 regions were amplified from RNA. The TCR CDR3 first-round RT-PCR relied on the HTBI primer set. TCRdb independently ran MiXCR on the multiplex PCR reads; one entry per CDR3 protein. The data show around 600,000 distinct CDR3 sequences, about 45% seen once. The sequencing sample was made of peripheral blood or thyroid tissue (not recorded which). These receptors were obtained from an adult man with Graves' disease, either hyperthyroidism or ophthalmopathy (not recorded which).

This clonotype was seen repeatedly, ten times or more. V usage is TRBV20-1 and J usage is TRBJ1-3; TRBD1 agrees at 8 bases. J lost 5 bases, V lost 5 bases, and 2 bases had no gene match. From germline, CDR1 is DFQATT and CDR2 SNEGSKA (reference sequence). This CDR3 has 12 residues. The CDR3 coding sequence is TGCAGTGCTCGGACAGGGAGAAACACCATATATTTT. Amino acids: CSARTGRNTIYF.

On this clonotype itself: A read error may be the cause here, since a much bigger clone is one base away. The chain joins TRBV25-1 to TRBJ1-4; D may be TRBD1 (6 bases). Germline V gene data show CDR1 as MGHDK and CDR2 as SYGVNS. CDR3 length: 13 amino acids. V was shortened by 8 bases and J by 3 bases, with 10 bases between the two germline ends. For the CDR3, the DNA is TGTGCCAGCCAGGGGCGGGCTAATGAAAAACTGTTTTTT. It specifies CASQGRANEKLFF.

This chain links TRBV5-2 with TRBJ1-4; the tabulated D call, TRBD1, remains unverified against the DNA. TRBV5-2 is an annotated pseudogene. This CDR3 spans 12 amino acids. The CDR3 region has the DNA TGTGCCAGCAACACAGGGGGCGAAAAACTGTTTTTT. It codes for CASNTGGEKLFF.

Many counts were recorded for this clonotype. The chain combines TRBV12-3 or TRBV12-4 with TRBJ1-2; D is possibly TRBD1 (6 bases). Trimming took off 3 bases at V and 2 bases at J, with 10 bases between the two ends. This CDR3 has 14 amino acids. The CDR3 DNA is TGTGCCAGCAGTTTGGACAGTATCAACTATGGCTACACCTTC. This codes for CASSLDSINYGYTF.

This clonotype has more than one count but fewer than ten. The CDR3 DNA sequence: TGTGCCAGCAGCCCCGGGACAGGGGAGGCGAACACTGAAGCTTTCTTT. It translates to CASSPGTGEANTEAFF. This rearrangement joins TRBV7-9 to TRBJ1-1, with 10 bases aligning to TRBD1. The CDR3 totals 16 residues. Germline V CDR1 and CDR2: SEHNR, FQNEAQ (reference sequence). Trimming removed 5 bases from V and 1 base from J; junction bases left unmatched: 7.

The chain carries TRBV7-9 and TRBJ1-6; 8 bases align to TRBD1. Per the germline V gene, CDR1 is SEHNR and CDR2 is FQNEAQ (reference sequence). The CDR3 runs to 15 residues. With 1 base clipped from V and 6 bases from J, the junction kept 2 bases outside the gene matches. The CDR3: CASSLGTGSNSPLHF. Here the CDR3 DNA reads TGTGCCAGCAGCTTAGGGACAGGGAGTAATTCACCCCTCCACTTT.

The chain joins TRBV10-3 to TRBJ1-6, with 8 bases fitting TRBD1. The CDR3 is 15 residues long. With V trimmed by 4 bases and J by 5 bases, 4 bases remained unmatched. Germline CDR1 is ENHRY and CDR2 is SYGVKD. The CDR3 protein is CAISANRGDNSPLHF. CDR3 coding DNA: TGTGCCATCAGTGCCAACAGGGGGGATAATTCACCCCTCCACTTT.

Here the CDR3 DNA reads TGTGCCAGCATTCTTCCTTCCGGGACCGAGAGCTCCTACGAGCAGTACTTC. Translated, it gives CASILPSGTESSYEQYF. J is TRBJ2-7 and V is TRBV2, with D tentatively TRBD1 or TRBD2 (5 bases each). Trimming took off 7 bases at V and 0 bases at J, with 22 bases between the two ends. The germline V gene encodes CDR1 SNHLY and CDR2 FYNNEI. The CDR3 consists of 17 residues.

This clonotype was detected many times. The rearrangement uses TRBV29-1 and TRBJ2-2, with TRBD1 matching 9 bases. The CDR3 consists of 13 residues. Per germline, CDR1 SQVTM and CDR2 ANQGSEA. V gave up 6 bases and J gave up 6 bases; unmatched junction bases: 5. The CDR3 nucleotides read TGCAGCGTGGGACAGGGTGGAGCCGGGGAGCTGTTTTTT. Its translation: CSVGQGGAGELFF.

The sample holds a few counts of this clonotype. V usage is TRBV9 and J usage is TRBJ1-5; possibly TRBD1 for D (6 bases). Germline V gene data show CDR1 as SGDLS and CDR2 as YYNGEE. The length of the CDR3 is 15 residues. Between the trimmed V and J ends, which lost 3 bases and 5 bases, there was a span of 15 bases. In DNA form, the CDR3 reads TGTGCCAGCAGCGCAGGGGCATCCGCCGATCAGCCCCAGCATTTT. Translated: CASSAGASADQPQHF. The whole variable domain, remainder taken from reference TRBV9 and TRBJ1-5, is DSGVTQTPKHLITATGQRVTLRCSPRSGDLSVYWYQQSLDQGLQFLIQYYNGEERAKGNILERFSAQQFPDLHSELNLSSLELGDSALYFCASSAGASADQPQHFGDGTRLSIL.

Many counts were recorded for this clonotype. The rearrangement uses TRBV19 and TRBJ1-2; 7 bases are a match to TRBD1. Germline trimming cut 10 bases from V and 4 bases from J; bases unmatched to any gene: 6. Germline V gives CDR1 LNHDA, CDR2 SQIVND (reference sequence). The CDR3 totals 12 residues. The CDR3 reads CATGQESYGYTF. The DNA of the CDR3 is TGTGCCACCGGACAGGAAAGCTATGGCTACACCTTC.

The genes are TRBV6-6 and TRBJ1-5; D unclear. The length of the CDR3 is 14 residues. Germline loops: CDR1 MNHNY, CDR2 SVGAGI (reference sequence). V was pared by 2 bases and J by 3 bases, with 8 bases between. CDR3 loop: CASSYLEYNQPQHF. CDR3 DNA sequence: TGTGCCAGCAGTTACCTGGAATACAATCAGCCCCAGCATTTT.

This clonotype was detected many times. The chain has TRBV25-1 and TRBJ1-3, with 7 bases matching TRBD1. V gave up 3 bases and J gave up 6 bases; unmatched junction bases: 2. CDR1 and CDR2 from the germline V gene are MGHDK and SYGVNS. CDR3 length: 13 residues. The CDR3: CASSDGQANTIYF. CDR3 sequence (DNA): TGTGCCAGCAGTGACGGACAGGCAAACACCATATATTTT.

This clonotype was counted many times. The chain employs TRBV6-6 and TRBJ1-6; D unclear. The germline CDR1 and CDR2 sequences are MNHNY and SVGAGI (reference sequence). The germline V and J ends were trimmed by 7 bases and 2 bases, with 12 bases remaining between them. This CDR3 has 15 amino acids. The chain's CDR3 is CASNGGKTYNSPLHF. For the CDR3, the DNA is TGTGCCAGCAATGGAGGGAAGACCTATAATTCACCCCTCCACTTT.

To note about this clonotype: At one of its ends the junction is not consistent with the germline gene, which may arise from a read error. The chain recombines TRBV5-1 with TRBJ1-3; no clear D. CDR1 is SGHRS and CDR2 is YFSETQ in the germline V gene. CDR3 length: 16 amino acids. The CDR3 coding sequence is TGTGCCAGCAGCTTGTTGGTATCGGGCTACGGAAACACCATATATTTT. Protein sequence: CASSLLVSGYGNTIYF.

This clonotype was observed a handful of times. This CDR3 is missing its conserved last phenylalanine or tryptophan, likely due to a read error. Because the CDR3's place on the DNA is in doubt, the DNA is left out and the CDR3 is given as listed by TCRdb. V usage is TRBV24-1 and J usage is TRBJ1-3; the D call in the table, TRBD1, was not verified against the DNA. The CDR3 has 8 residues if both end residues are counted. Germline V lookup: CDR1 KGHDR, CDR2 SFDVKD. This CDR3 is CASSLQGA.

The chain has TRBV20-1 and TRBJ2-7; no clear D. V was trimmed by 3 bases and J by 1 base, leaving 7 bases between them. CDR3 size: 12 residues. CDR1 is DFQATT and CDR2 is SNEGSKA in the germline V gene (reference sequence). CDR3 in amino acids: CSARVISYEQYF. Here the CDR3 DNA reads TGCAGTGCTAGGGTGATATCCTACGAGCAGTACTTC.

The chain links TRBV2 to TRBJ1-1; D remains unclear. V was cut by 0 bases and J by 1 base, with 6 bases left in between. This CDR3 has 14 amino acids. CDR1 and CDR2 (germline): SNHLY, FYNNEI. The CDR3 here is CASSEAAENTEAFF. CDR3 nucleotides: TGTGCCAGCAGTGAAGCAGCTGAGAACACTGAAGCTTTCTTT.

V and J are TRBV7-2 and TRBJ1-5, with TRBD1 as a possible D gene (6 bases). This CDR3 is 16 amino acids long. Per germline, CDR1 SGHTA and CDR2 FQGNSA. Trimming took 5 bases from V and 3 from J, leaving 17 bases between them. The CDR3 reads CASSLKGAGANQPQHF. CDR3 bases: TGTGCCAGCAGCCTCAAAGGCGCAGGGGCCAATCAGCCCCAGCATTTT.

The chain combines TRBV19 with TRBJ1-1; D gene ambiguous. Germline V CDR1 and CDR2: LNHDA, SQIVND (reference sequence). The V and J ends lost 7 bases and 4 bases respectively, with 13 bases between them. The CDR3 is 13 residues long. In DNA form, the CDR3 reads TGTGCCAGTAACTCCCGGGAGAGCACTGAAGCTTTCTTT. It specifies CASNSRESTEAFF.

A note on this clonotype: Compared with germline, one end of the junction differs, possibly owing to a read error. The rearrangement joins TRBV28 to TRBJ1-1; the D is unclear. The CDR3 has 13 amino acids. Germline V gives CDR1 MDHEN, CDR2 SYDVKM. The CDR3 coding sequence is TGTGCCAGCAGTTTAAACGGGAACACTGTAGCTTTCTTT. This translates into CASSLNGNTVAFF.

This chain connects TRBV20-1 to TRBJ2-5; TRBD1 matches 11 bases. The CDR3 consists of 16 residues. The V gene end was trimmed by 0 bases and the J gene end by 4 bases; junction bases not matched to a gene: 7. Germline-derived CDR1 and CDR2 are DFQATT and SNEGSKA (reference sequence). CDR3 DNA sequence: TGCAGTGCTAGAGATTTTGCCGGGACAGGGGGAGAGACCCAGTACTTC. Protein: CSARDFAGTGGETQYF.

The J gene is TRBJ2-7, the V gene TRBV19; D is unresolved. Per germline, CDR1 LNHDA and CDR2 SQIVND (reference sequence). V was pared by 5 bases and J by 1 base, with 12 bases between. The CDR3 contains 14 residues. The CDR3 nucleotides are TGTGCCAGTAGTCTGGGCAGGTTTTCCTACGAGCAGTACTTC. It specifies CASSLGRFSYEQYF. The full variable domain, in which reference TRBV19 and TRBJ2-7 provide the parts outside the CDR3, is DGGITQSPKYLFRKEGQNVTLSCEQNLNHDAMYWYRQDPGQGLRLIYYSQIVNDFQKGDIAEGYSVSREKKESFPLTVTSAQKNPTAFYLCASSLGRFSYEQYFGPGTRLTVT.

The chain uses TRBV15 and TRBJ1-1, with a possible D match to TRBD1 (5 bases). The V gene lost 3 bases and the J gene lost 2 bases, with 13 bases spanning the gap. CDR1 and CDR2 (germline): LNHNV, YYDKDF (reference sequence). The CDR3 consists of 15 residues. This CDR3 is CATSSRTIGNTEAFF. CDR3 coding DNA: TGTGCCACCAGCAGCCGGACAATAGGTAACACTGAAGCTTTCTTT.

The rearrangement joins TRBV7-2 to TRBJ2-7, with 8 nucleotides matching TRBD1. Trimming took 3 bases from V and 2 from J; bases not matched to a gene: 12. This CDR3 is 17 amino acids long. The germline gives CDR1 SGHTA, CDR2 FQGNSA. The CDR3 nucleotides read TGTGCCAGCAGCTTGCGGGCCACCGGGACAGGAGCCTACGAGCAGTACTTC. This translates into CASSLRATGTGAYEQYF. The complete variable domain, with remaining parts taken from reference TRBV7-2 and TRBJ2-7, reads GAGVSQSPSNKVTEKGKDVELRCDPISGHTALYWYRQSLGQGLEFLIYFQGNSAPDKSGLPSDRFSAERTGGSVSTLTIQRTQQEDSAVYLCASSLRATGTGAYEQYFGPGTRLTVT.

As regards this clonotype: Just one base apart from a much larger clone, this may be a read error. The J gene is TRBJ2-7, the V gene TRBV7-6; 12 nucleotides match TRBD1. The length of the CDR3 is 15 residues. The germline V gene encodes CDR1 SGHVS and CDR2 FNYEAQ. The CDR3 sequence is CASSLAGQGAGELYF. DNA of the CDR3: TGTGCCAGCAGCTTAGCGGGACAGGGGGCGGGCGAGCTGTACTTC.

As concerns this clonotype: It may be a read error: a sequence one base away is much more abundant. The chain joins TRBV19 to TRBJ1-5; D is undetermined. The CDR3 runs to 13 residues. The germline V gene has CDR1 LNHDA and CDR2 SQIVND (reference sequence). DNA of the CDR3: TGTGCCAGTGGTATTACGTGGAGTCAGCCCCAGCATTTT. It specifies CASGITWSQPQHF.

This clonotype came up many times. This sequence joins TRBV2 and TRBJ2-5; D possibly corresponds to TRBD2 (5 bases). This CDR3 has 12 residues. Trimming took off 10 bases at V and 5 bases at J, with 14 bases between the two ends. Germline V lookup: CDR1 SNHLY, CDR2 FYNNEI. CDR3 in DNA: TGTGCCACAGTTTCCTCGGGGGAGACCCAGTACTTC. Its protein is CATVSSGETQYF.